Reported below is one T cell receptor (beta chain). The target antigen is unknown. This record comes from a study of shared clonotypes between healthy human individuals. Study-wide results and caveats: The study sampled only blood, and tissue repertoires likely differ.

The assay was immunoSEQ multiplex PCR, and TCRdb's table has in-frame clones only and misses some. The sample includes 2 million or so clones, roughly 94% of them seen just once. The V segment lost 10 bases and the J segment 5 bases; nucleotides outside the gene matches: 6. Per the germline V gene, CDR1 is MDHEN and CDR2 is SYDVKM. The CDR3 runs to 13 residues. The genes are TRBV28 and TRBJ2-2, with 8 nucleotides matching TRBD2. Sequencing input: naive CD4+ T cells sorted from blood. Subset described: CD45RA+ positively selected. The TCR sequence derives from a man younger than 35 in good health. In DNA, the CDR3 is TGTGCCACCACGGGGGGGCGGACCGGGGAGCTGTTTTTT. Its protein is CATTGGRTGELFF. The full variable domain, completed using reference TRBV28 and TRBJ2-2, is DVKVTQSSRYLVKRTGEKVFLECVQDMDHENMFWYRQDPGLGLRLIYFSYDVKMKEKGDIPEGYSVSREKKERFSLILESASTNQTSMYLCATTGGRTGELFFGEGSRLTVL.